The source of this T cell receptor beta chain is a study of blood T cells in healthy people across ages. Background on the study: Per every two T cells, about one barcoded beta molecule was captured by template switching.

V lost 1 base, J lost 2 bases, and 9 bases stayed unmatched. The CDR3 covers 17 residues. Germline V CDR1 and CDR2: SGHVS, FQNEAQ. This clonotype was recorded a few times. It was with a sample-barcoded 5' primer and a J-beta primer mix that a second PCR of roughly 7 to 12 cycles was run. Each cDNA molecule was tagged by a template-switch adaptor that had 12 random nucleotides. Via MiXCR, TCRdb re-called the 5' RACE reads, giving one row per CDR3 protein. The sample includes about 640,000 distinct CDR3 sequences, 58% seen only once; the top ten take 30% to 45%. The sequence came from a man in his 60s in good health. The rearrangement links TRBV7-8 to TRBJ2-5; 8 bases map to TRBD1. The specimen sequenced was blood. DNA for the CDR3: TGTGCCAGCAGCTTAGATAACTTTGACAGGGGACAAGAGACCCAGTACTTC. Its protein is CASSLDNFDRGQETQYF.